This T cell receptor beta chain was recovered during a study of blood T cell repertoires in COVID-19. This table comes from immunoSEQ multiplex PCR, and its TCRdb copy is limited to in-frame clones, with some not included. The sample includes around 200,000 clones, around nine tenths of them seen just once. V was clipped by 6 bases and J by 5 bases; unmatched bases: 7. The CDR3 runs 15 residues. CDR1 is SNHLY, CDR2 FYNNEI, per germline. J is TRBJ2-2 and V is TRBV2, with TRBD1 identical over 9 bases. The clonotype was recovered from a man between 18 and 35 years old with active or convalescent COVID-19. The sequenced sample consisted of peripheral blood. The CDR3 loop is CASSVGQGGTGELFF. CDR3 bases: TGTGCCAGCAGCGTGGGACAGGGAGGGACCGGGGAGCTGTTTTTT.